These 23 T cell receptor beta chains were sequenced from one sample in a study of glioma-infiltrating T cells. The iRepertoire nested amplicon-rescue multiplex PCR amplified TCR alpha and beta CDR3s from RNA. Each CDR3 protein is one row after TCRdb ran MiXCR on the multiplex PCR reads. The sample holds about 380,000 distinct CDR3 sequences, roughly two fifths seen once. Source material: glioma tissue, nonneoplastic brain tissue, or PBMCs (not recorded which). All receptors derive from a human donor with low-grade glioma or glioblastoma, undergoing nonglioma brain surgery, or in good health (not recorded which).

The chain uses TRBV25-1 and TRBJ2-3, with 9 bases identical to TRBD2. The V segment lost 6 bases and the J segment 0 bases; nucleotides outside the gene matches: 10. Looked up from germline, CDR1 is MGHDK and CDR2 is SYGVNS. The CDR3 extends over 17 amino acids. As DNA, the CDR3 is TGTGCCAGCAGCCGTGTAGCGGGAGAGCTTAGCACAGATACGCAGTATTTT. It encodes CASSRVAGELSTDTQYF.

A few counts support this clonotype. The CDR3 protein is CATSRERRSYGYTF. The CDR3 DNA follows: TGTGCCACCAGCAGAGAAAGGCGGAGTTATGGCTACACCTTC. V gene TRBV15 combines with J gene TRBJ1-2; D gene ambiguous. Trimming cost V 0 bases and J 5 bases, with 10 bases left between them. This CDR3 region has 14 residues. CDR1 and CDR2 from the germline V gene are LNHNV and YYDKDF (reference sequence).

This clonotype turned up a few times. The chain joins TRBV20-1 to TRBJ2-3, with D perhaps matching TRBD1 (5 bases). V gave up 5 bases and J gave up 0 bases, with 9 bases separating them. Per germline, CDR1 DFQATT and CDR2 SNEGSKA (reference sequence). The CDR3 runs to 13 residues. CDR3 nucleotides: TGCAGTGCTCGGACACCCAGCACAGATACGCAGTATTTT. Translating it yields CSARTPSTDTQYF.

Of note for this clonotype: One end of the junction varies from germline; a read error may be responsible. J is TRBJ2-1 and V is TRBV28; 7 bases map to TRBD2. CDR3 length equals 18 residues. Germline CDR1 MDHEN, CDR2 SYDVKM. For the CDR3, the DNA is TGTGCCAGCAGCTCCTCTGCCCCCGCGGGAGACGCCTACAATGAGCGGTTCTTC. It translates to CASSSSAPAGDAYNERFF.

A remark on this clonotype: Since a much larger clone is just one base distant, this may be a read error. This CDR3 fails to terminate in the conserved phenylalanine or tryptophan, so it likely reflects a read error. The rearrangement links TRBV6-6 to TRBJ2-7; possibly TRBD1 or TRBD2 for D (5 bases each). Per germline, CDR1 MNHNY and CDR2 SVGAGI (reference sequence). CDR3 length: 14 amino acids. Trimming cost V 0 bases and J 5 bases, with 11 bases left between them. DNA for the CDR3: TGTGCCAGCAGTTACTCACGGGGCTGGGACGAGCAGTACCTC. It codes for CASSYSRGWDEQYL.

This clonotype was seen just once. This chain uses TRBV4-1 with TRBJ2-7, with D possibly being TRBD1 (6 bases). The CDR3 extends over 13 amino acids. V was trimmed by 4 bases and J by 4 bases, leaving 11 bases between them. Per germline, CDR1 MGHRA and CDR2 YSYEKL. DNA for the CDR3: TGCGCCAGCAGCCGACACAGGGAATACGAGCAGTACTTC. Amino acids: CASSRHREYEQYF.

As for this clonotype: A clone one base away is much larger, so this may be a read error. The genes are TRBV7-9 and TRBJ2-2, with no clear D. This CDR3 is 15 amino acids long. Trimming left V 1 base short and J 6 bases short, with 12 bases between. Per germline, CDR1 SEHNR and CDR2 FQNEAQ (reference sequence). The CDR3 nucleotides read TGTGCCAGCAGCTTAGTGGCCAGGCGGCCCGGGGAGCTGTTTTTT. This encodes CASSLVARRPGELFF.

Of note for this clonotype: A read error may explain this, as a much larger clone is one base away. The gene calls are TRBV20-1 and TRBJ2-7; 11 bases are a match to TRBD2. Germline V gene data show CDR1 as DFQATT and CDR2 as SNEGSKA (reference sequence). This CDR3 has 15 residues. The CDR3 DNA is TGCAGTGCTAGAGATCGCGGGACTAGCGGCTACGAGCAGTGCTTC. Its translation: CSARDRGTSGYEQCF.

This clonotype was observed a few times. The chain carries TRBV12-3 or TRBV12-4 and TRBJ1-3; TRBD1 matches at 12 bases. The CDR3 length is 16 residues. V lost 3 bases and J lost 4; bases outside the gene matches: 4. This CDR3 reads CASSFGDRGLGNTIYF. The CDR3 DNA reads TGTGCCAGCAGTTTTGGGGACAGGGGGCTCGGAAACACCATATATTTT.

By sample fraction, this clonotype is medium-sized (0.01 to 0.1%). This chain joins TRBV15 and TRBJ1-2, with 8 bases fitting TRBD1. The V and J ends lost 5 bases and 5 bases, in that order; junction bases with no gene match: 7. The germline V gene has CDR1 LNHNV and CDR2 YYDKDF (reference sequence). The CDR3 runs 14 residues. This CDR3 reads CATSPEGQAYGYTF. The CDR3 region has the DNA TGTGCCACCAGCCCTGAGGGACAGGCATATGGCTACACCTTC.

This clonotype appeared once. This chain joins TRBV28 and TRBJ1-1; D call uncertain. V lost 8 bases, J lost 10 bases, and 17 bases lay in between. Germline V lookup: CDR1 MDHEN, CDR2 SYDVKM. The length of the CDR3 is 12 residues. The CDR3 is CASGSRWSGAFF. CDR3 sequence (DNA): TGTGCCAGCGGTTCCAGGTGGTCTGGAGCTTTCTTT.

The CDR3 coding sequence is TGTGCCACCAGCGACTCCCCCCCGTTCTTGGGGGCCAACGTCCTGACTTTC. This sequence encodes CATSDSPPFLGANVLTF. The chain recombines TRBV15 with TRBJ2-6; D not certain. The CDR3 is 17 amino acids. V lost 5 bases and J lost 4, with 18 bases in between. Germline CDR1 reads LNHNV; CDR2 reads YYDKDF (reference sequence). Variable domain in full (rest from reference TRBV15 and TRBJ2-6): DAMVIQNPRYQVTQFGKPVTLSCSQTLNHNVMYWYQQKSSQAPKLLFHYYDKDFNNEADTPDNFQSRRPNTSFCFLDIRSPGLGDTAMYLCATSDSPPFLGANVLTFGAGSRLTVL.

Comment on this clonotype: A junction end diverges from the germline sequence, so it may reflect a read error. The V and J genes are TRBV27 and TRBJ1-4, with D perhaps matching TRBD1 (6 bases). The CDR3 covers 15 residues. Germline values: CDR1 MNHEY, CDR2 SMNVEV (reference sequence). CDR3 nucleotides: TGTGCCAGCAGAAGACTGGCAGGGACAAGTGAAAAACTGTTGTTT. Its translation is CASRRLAGTSEKLLF.

This clonotype was seen at least ten times. For the CDR3, the DNA is TGTGCCAGCAACACCCGACAGGGGCCGGGGACCCAGTACTTC. This gives the protein CASNTRQGPGTQYF. J is TRBJ2-5 and V is TRBV28; 8 bases align to TRBD1. V was clipped by 7 bases and J by 7 bases; unmatched bases: 11. Germline V gene data show CDR1 as MDHEN and CDR2 as SYDVKM. The CDR3 contains 14 residues.

The chain links TRBV28 to TRBJ2-2, with 8 bases lining up with TRBD1. J was trimmed by 4 bases and V by 2 bases; bases with no gene match: 6. The CDR3 is 16 amino acids. From germline, CDR1 is MDHEN and CDR2 SYDVKM. The CDR3 nucleotides read TGTGCCAGCAGTTTACTACCTGGACAGGGCACCGGGGAGCTGTTTTTT. It is translated as CASSLLPGQGTGELFF. Looking up the rest from reference TRBV28 and TRBJ2-2 gives the full variable domain: DVKVTQSSRYLVKRTGEKVFLECVQDMDHENMFWYRQDPGLGLRLIYFSYDVKMKEKGDIPEGYSVSREKKERFSLILESASTNQTSMYLCASSLLPGQGTGELFFGEGSRLTVL.

This rearrangement joins TRBV5-1 to TRBJ2-1; D may be TRBD1 or TRBD2 (5 bases each). V lost 4 bases and J 5 bases, leaving 13 bases between the germline ends. The germline V gene has CDR1 SGHRS and CDR2 YFSETQ. CDR3 length equals 14 residues. CDR3 sequence reads: CASSPRDGDNEQFF. CDR3 DNA sequence: TGCGCCAGCAGCCCGAGGGACGGCGACAATGAGCAGTTCTTC.

The chain recombines TRBV6-5 with TRBJ1-2; unclear D gene. The CDR3 has 15 residues. Germline lookup yields CDR1 MNHEY and CDR2 SVGAGI. V was trimmed by 4 bases and J by 5 bases, leaving 17 bases between them. The CDR3 nucleotides are TGTGCCAGCAGTTTACGACATGGGTTGCGGTATGGCTACACCTTC. Amino acid sequence: CASSLRHGLRYGYTF.

To note about this clonotype: This may stem from a read error, because a much larger clone lies one nucleotide away. The chain uses TRBV28 and TRBJ1-5; the D is unclear. The CDR3 totals 12 residues. Germline loops: CDR1 MDHEN, CDR2 SYDVKM. DNA of the CDR3: TGTGCCAGCAGTAGTTTAAGGCAGCCCAAGCATTTT. It translates to CASSSLRQPKHF.

There are many counts of this clonotype. The rearrangement uses TRBV28 and TRBJ1-2; tentative D call: TRBD1 (6 bases). Trimming cost V 4 bases and J 8 bases, with 20 bases left between them. Germline CDR1 reads MDHEN; CDR2 reads SYDVKM. The length of the CDR3 is 15 residues. The CDR3, as DNA: TGTGCCAGCAGTTGGCCCACGTCGGGGGCTTGGGGCTACACCTTC. It is translated as CASSWPTSGAWGYTF.

The rearrangement uses TRBV7-2 and TRBJ1-6, with unresolved D. The length of the CDR3 is 16 residues. Germline CDR1 reads SGHTA; CDR2 reads FQGNSA. Trimming removed 2 bases at V and 9 bases at J, with 17 bases between. The CDR3 bases are TGTGCCAGCAGCTTACCCGGCGGCAAACGTGGTTCACCCCTCCACTTT. Translated, it gives CASSLPGGKRGSPLHF.

A note on this clonotype: A junction end diverges from the germline sequence, so it may reflect a read error. The V call is TRBV27, the J call TRBJ2-7; 15 bases map to TRBD2. This CDR3 region has 15 residues. Germline V gives CDR1 MNHEY, CDR2 SMNVEV (reference sequence). The CDR3 nucleotides read TGTGCCAGCAGTTCCCCGGGACTAGCGGGAGGCCGCCGTTGGTTC. This gives the protein CASSSPGLAGGRRWF.

V usage is TRBV7-8 and J usage is TRBJ1-5; no reliable D call. This CDR3 contains 12 residues. V lost 5 bases to trimming and J lost 6 bases, with 8 bases between them. Germline values: CDR1 SGHVS, CDR2 FQNEAQ. The chain's CDR3 is CASSPLGQPQHF. The CDR3 region has the DNA TGTGCCAGCAGCCCCCTGGGTCAGCCCCAGCATTTT.

The chain carries TRBV12-3 or TRBV12-4 and TRBJ2-3; 11 bases match TRBD2. The CDR3 sequence is 18 residues long. V lost 6 bases and J lost 0; bases outside the gene matches: 11. The CDR3 protein is CASSHLAGGGHSTDTQYF. DNA of the CDR3: TGTGCCAGCAGCCACCTAGCGGGGGGAGGGCACAGCACAGATACGCAGTATTTT.